Below are 16 T cell receptor beta chains sequenced from a single sample in a study of cytomegalovirus exposure and HLA in healthy donors. Sequencing used immunoSEQ multiplex PCR; TCRdb keeps in-frame clones, though not all of them. The repertoire consists of 280,000 or so clones, with around 89% occurring once and the leading ten covering about 0.86%. Sequencing was performed on PBMCs. The receptors come from a woman aged 18 to 35 in good health and CMV-seronegative.

J is TRBJ2-1 and V is TRBV28, with D tentatively TRBD2 (6 bases). Germline assignment: CDR1 MDHEN and CDR2 SYDVKM. With 8 bases removed from V and 4 bases from J, the gap between germline ends came to 15 bases. The CDR3 extends over 14 amino acids. CDR3 DNA: TGTGCCAGCGAGGCTAGCGCGAATTACAATGAGCAGTTCTTC. Translated, it gives CASEASANYNEQFF. The variable domain in full, with the rest retrieved from reference TRBV28 and TRBJ2-1, is DVKVTQSSRYLVKRTGEKVFLECVQDMDHENMFWYRQDPGLGLRLIYFSYDVKMKEKGDIPEGYSVSREKKERFSLILESASTNQTSMYLCASEASANYNEQFFGPGTRLTVL.

V gene TRBV7-9 combines with J gene TRBJ2-7; 7 bases are a match to TRBD1. J gave up 0 bases and V 2 bases, and 4 bases lay outside the gene matches. This CDR3 has 15 amino acids. Germline CDR1 reads SEHNR; CDR2 reads FQNEAQ (reference sequence). Here the CDR3 reads CASSLTGASSYEQYF. CDR3 bases: TGTGCCAGCAGCTTAACAGGGGCCAGCTCCTACGAGCAGTACTTC.

V is TRBV10-3 and J is TRBJ1-2; 7 bases are a match to TRBD1. The trim removed 6 bases at V and 6 bases at J, leaving 10 bases unmatched. Per germline, CDR1 ENHRY and CDR2 SYGVKD. The CDR3 is made up of 14 amino acids. The CDR3 loop is CAIRRAGGLDGYTF. As DNA, the CDR3 is TGTGCCATCAGGAGGGCAGGGGGTTTGGATGGCTACACCTTC.

This clone was recorded once. The CDR3 DNA reads TGTGCCAGCAGCTTGTCAGGGGGTATTGAAGCTTTCTTT. Protein: CASSLSGGIEAFF. The V gene is TRBV5-6, the J gene TRBJ1-1; 7 bases match TRBD1. J was trimmed by 7 bases and V by 1 base; bases with no gene match: 4. The CDR3 spans 13 residues. Per the germline V gene, CDR1 is SGHDT and CDR2 is YYEEEE.

The J gene is TRBJ1-5, the V gene TRBV7-8; 7 positions agree with TRBD1. Germline loops: CDR1 SGHVS, CDR2 FQNEAQ. With 1 base clipped from V and 5 bases from J, the junction kept 8 bases outside the gene matches. The CDR3 sequence is 16 residues long. The CDR3 DNA sequence: TGTGCCAGCAGCTTAGAAGAGGGGGCGGTTGATCAGCCCCAGCATTTT. It yields the protein CASSLEEGAVDQPQHF.

The chain employs TRBV25-1 and TRBJ1-1; D possibly corresponds to TRBD1 (5 bases). In germline, CDR1 is MGHDK, CDR2 SYGVNS. The CDR3 is made up of 14 amino acids. Trimming removed 3 bases at V and 10 bases at J, with 18 bases between. The CDR3 DNA sequence: TGTGCCAGCAGTGAGGAGCAGGGAATGGCGGTAGCTTTCTTT. It yields the protein CASSEEQGMAVAFF.

The rearrangement links TRBV9 to TRBJ2-3; no clear D. This CDR3 is built from 15 residues. Germline lookup yields CDR1 SGDLS and CDR2 YYNGEE. Trimming cost V 1 base and J 2 bases, with 11 bases left between them. CDR3 nucleotide sequence: TGTGCCAGCAGCGTATCGGAGCGACTCACAGATACGCAGTATTTT. This codes for CASSVSERLTDTQYF.

The sample holds a few counts of this clone. The chain links TRBV7-2 to TRBJ1-1, with a tentative D call TRBD1 (6 bases). Germline V gives CDR1 SGHTA, CDR2 FQGNSA. CDR3 size: 15 residues. Trimming shortened V by 0 bases and J by 2 bases, and 10 bases separated the two germline ends. CDR3 in amino acids: CASSLARTDNTEAFF. The CDR3 bases are TGTGCCAGCAGCTTAGCCCGGACAGATAACACTGAAGCTTTCTTT.

In its sample, this clone was seen once. V usage is TRBV30 and J usage is TRBJ2-1; D is perhaps TRBD2 (5 bases). Germline values: CDR1 GTSNPN, CDR2 SVGIG (reference sequence). Trimming left V 3 bases short and J 2 bases short, with 11 bases between. CDR3 length: 14 residues. For the CDR3, the DNA is TGTGCCTGGAGGTGGGGAGAGGCCTACAATGAGCAGTTCTTC. This codes for CAWRWGEAYNEQFF.

The gene calls are TRBV5-1 and TRBJ1-5; 10 nucleotides agree with TRBD1. After removal of 0 bases from V and 0 bases from J, the junction contained 3 bases not matched to a gene. Germline values: CDR1 SGHRS, CDR2 YFSETQ. CDR3 size: 17 residues. The CDR3 coding sequence is TGCGCCAGCAGCTTGGAGGGGACAGGGGATAGCAATCAGCCCCAGCATTTT. It yields the protein CASSLEGTGDSNQPQHF.

Turning to this clone: Other DNA sequences in the same sample also yield this CDR3. CDR3 DNA: TGTGCCAGCAGCGTAGAAGGGGGCGCGGGTAACACCATATATTTT. Translation: CASSVEGGAGNTIYF. This chain links TRBV9 with TRBJ1-3; TRBD1 matches at 7 bases. V dropped 0 bases and J dropped 7; count of bases not matched to a gene: 7. Germline V CDR1 and CDR2: SGDLS, YYNGEE. The length of the CDR3 is 15 residues.

J is TRBJ2-7 and V is TRBV5-1, with 8 bases matching TRBD1. In germline, CDR1 is SGHRS, CDR2 YFSETQ. The trim removed 4 bases at V and 6 bases at J, leaving 6 bases unmatched. The CDR3 has 13 residues. CDR3 sequence reads: CASSPKTGVEQYF. In nucleotides, the CDR3 is TGCGCCAGCAGCCCGAAGACAGGGGTCGAGCAGTACTTC.

This clone has more than one count but fewer than ten. The DNA for the CDR3 is TGTGCCAGCACCCTTGAACAGGGTAGTTCACCCCTCCACTTT. Translating it yields CASTLEQGSSPLHF. The gene calls are TRBV6-1 and TRBJ1-6, with a tentative D call TRBD1 (6 bases). Germline lookup yields CDR1 MNHNS and CDR2 SASEGT. CDR3 length: 14 amino acids. V was trimmed by 7 bases and J by 9 bases, leaving 16 bases between them.

This clone was seen more than once but under ten times. The V call is TRBV9, the J call TRBJ2-7; 7 positions match TRBD1. Germline trimming cut 0 bases from V and 2 bases from J; bases unmatched to any gene: 2. From germline, CDR1 is SGDLS and CDR2 YYNGEE. This CDR3 is built from 14 residues. Written as DNA, the CDR3 is TGTGCCAGCAGCGTAGAAGGGACAGCCTACGAGCAGTACTTC. The encoded protein is CASSVEGTAYEQYF.

The chain joins TRBV30 to TRBJ2-7; TRBD1 is a possible D gene (5 bases). The V gene lost 3 bases and the J gene lost 8 bases, with 20 bases spanning the gap. Looked up from germline, CDR1 is GTSNPN and CDR2 is SVGIG (reference sequence). The CDR3 is made up of 14 amino acids. The CDR3 spells CAWSPSIDSLKQYF. In nucleotides, the CDR3 is TGTGCCTGGAGCCCTTCCATTGACAGCCTGAAGCAGTACTTC.

A few counts support this clone. This chain connects TRBV28 to TRBJ2-7, with 7 bases identical to TRBD1. Germline-derived CDR1 and CDR2 are MDHEN and SYDVKM. V shed 3 bases and J 1 base; nucleotides not matched to a gene: 9. CDR3 size: 16 residues. The CDR3 nucleotides read TGTGCCAGCAGTTTTGTTGGGACAGTTTCTTCCTACGAGCAGTACTTC. Translating it yields CASSFVGTVSSYEQYF.